The 11 T cell receptor beta chains presented below share a single source sample, sequenced in a study of OX40 agonist ivuxolimab in advanced cancers. Profiling relied on immunoSEQ multiplex PCR, and the TCRdb table lists in-frame clones only, not all of them. The sample contains some 70,000 clones, about nine tenths of which appear only once. The sample in question was CD4+ or CD8+ T cells sorted from blood, obtained in a trial of the OX40 agonist ivuxolimab. Receptors originate from an adult with an advanced solid tumor such as melanoma, head and neck, liver or kidney cancer.

The V call is TRBV7-9, the J call TRBJ1-3; perhaps TRBD1 as D (6 bases). The CDR3 length is 16 residues. The germline V gene has CDR1 SEHNR and CDR2 FQNEAQ (reference sequence). V lost 2 bases to trimming and J lost 2 bases, with 13 bases between them. The CDR3: CASSLSGQMPGNTIYF. In nucleotides, the CDR3 is TGTGCCAGCAGCTTATCCGGACAGATGCCTGGAAACACCATATATTTT.

V usage is TRBV14 and J usage is TRBJ2-1, with D unresolved. Germline V gene data show CDR1 as SGHDN and CDR2 as FVKESK. CDR3 size: 13 residues. V was clipped by 1 base and J by 1 base, with 2 bases between them. CDR3 sequence (DNA): TGTGCCAGCAGCCAAGTGTCCTACAATGAGCAGTTCTTC. Its translation: CASSQVSYNEQFF.

The chain has TRBV5-1 and TRBJ2-3, with D uncertain. The CDR3 has 14 residues. V was clipped by 0 bases and J by 0 bases, with 5 bases between them. The germline gives CDR1 SGHRS, CDR2 YFSETQ. CDR3 nucleotides: TGCGCCAGCAGCTTGGATACTAGCACAGATACGCAGTATTTT. Its translation: CASSLDTSTDTQYF.

J is TRBJ2-7 and V is TRBV27; 11 nucleotides agree with TRBD1. Germline loops: CDR1 MNHEY, CDR2 SMNVEV (reference sequence). CDR3 length: 15 residues. With 6 bases clipped from V and 1 base from J, the junction kept 5 bases outside the gene matches. The CDR3 reads CASSPRDRGSYEQYF. Written as DNA, the CDR3 is TGTGCCAGCAGCCCCCGGGACAGGGGGTCCTACGAGCAGTACTTC.

The sample holds a few counts of this clone. The rearrangement joins TRBV28 to TRBJ1-1; D gene uncertain. CDR1 and CDR2 (germline): MDHEN, SYDVKM. The CDR3 covers 12 residues. V was clipped by 3 bases and J by 8 bases, with 10 bases between them. Written as DNA, the CDR3 is TGTGCCAGCAGTTTCGAGGGCGCAGAAGCTTTCTTT. This gives the protein CASSFEGAEAFF.

This chain joins TRBV30 and TRBJ1-6; no definite D call. This CDR3 has 12 residues. Trimming removed 2 bases at V and 9 bases at J, with 8 bases between. Germline V gives CDR1 GTSNPN, CDR2 SVGIG (reference sequence). The CDR3 spells CAWSSSGSPLHF. CDR3 bases: TGTGCCTGGAGTTCCTCGGGTTCACCCCTCCACTTT. Full variable domain (missing parts from reference TRBV30 and TRBJ1-6): SQTIHQWPATLVQPVGSPLSLECTVEGTSNPNLYWYRQAAGRGLQLLFYSVGIGQISSEVPQNLSASRPQDRQFILSSKKLLLSDSGFYLCAWSSSGSPLHFGNGTRLTVT.

The rearrangement joins TRBV6-1 to TRBJ1-5; D perhaps matches TRBD1 (6 bases). Germline V gene data show CDR1 as MNHNS and CDR2 as SASEGT. Trimming took off 5 bases at V and 2 bases at J, with 7 bases between the two ends. The CDR3 consists of 13 residues. The CDR3: CASSSGGNQPQHF. The CDR3 DNA is TGTGCCAGCAGTTCAGGGGGCAATCAGCCCCAGCATTTT.

This clone was observed a few times. The rearrangement uses TRBV7-2 and TRBJ2-2; D uncertain. This CDR3 is 14 amino acids long. Germline V gives CDR1 SGHTA, CDR2 FQGNSA. Trimming took off 1 base at V and 7 bases at J, with 10 bases between the two ends. CDR3 amino acids: CASSLEVRVGELFF. CDR3 bases: TGTGCCAGCAGCTTAGAGGTTAGGGTCGGGGAGCTGTTTTTT.

V gene TRBV6-6 combines with J gene TRBJ1-1; 7 nucleotides line up with TRBD1. V was pared by 6 bases and J by 7 bases, with 8 bases of the junction left unmatched. The CDR3 spans 13 residues. Germline-derived CDR1 and CDR2 are MNHNY and SVGAGI (reference sequence). The CDR3 sequence: CASRETRDSEAFF. The CDR3 DNA sequence: TGTGCCAGCAGGGAAACCCGGGACAGTGAAGCTTTCTTT.

CDR3 DNA sequence: TGTGCCAGCAGCTTATTGGGACAGATCAATGAAAAACTGTTTTTT. It yields the protein CASSLLGQINEKLFF. The V gene is TRBV7-2, the J gene TRBJ1-4; 7 positions agree with TRBD1. Trimming removed 2 bases from V and 5 bases from J; junction bases left unmatched: 5. Germline assignment: CDR1 SGHTA and CDR2 FQGNSA. The CDR3 totals 15 residues.

A few counts support this clone. The rearrangement uses TRBV7-9 and TRBJ1-2; no clear D. Germline CDR1 SEHNR, CDR2 FQNEAQ (reference sequence). Between the trimmed V and J ends, which lost 4 bases and 6 bases, there was a span of 15 bases. CDR3 length: 14 residues. The CDR3 reads CASSSEAQRDGYTF. For the CDR3, the DNA is TGTGCCAGCAGCTCTGAGGCGCAACGGGATGGCTACACCTTC.